This T cell receptor (beta chain) originates from a study of CD8+CD57+ T cells in acquired aplastic anemia. For the study at large: Mean DNA quantity obtained from sorted CD4+ and CD8+ cells was 2.5 to 4 ug. Healthy-donor CD4+ cells averaged around 10 million reads.

Study-wide findings and caveats: About 29 CD8+ CDR3 sequences occurred in both the patients and the controls. CD8+ Simpson's diversity did not differ significantly between patients and controls.

This CDR3 region has 14 residues. The germline V gene has CDR1 SNHLY and CDR2 FYNNEI. Trimming left V 4 bases short and J 0 bases short, with 7 bases between. This clonotype showed up just a few times. The target antigen is unknown. Genomic DNA provided the template from which TCR beta VDJ and CDR3 profiles were obtained. TCRdb re-analysed the reads in MiXCR, keeping a single row per CDR3 protein. The sample records fewer than 200,000 distinct CDR3 sequences, about 60% being singletons. The chain joins TRBV2 to TRBJ1-3; D gene ambiguous. This clonotype was obtained from a human donor in good health. Sequencing was performed on sorted CD4+, CD8+, or CD8+CD57+ T cells (not recorded which) from PBMCs. The CDR3 here is CASSALGSGNTIYF. The CDR3 DNA is TGTGCCAGCAGTGCTTTGGGCTCTGGAAACACCATATATTTT.